This T cell receptor (beta chain) was observed in a study of shared clonotypes between healthy human individuals. Study as a whole: Three plates were used per donor for CD4 naive, three for CD4 memory, two for CD8 naive and one for CD8 memory.

Assay: immunoSEQ multiplex PCR; the TCRdb copy retains only in-frame clones and omits some. The profile shows roughly 2 million clones, approximately 94% of them singletons. Findings and caveats of the study: Blood was the only sampled material, and tissue repertoires likely differ.

As to this clone: The antigen is undetermined.

Positively selected for CCR7, the CD45RO-negative cells used as naive CD8 cells excluded terminally differentiated effector memory CD45RA+ cells. The origin of this receptor is a man between 18 and 35 years old in good health. Sequences were obtained from naive CD8+ T cells sorted from blood.

CDR3 DNA sequence: TGTGCCAGCAGTTTAGAGGTTTTACAGCCCCAGCATTTT. This codes for CASSLEVLQPQHF. The rearrangement uses TRBV28 and TRBJ1-5; no reliable D call. The germline V and J ends were trimmed by 2 bases and 7 bases, with 9 bases remaining between them. Germline values: CDR1 MDHEN, CDR2 SYDVKM. This CDR3 spans 13 amino acids.